The 3 T cell receptor beta chains below come from one sample, sequenced in a study of cytomegalovirus exposure and HLA in healthy donors. With 60 Vbeta and 13 Jbeta primers, the PCR was carried out. The assay was immunoSEQ multiplex PCR, and TCRdb's table has in-frame clones only and misses some. Among roughly 100,000 clones listed, 9.5% to 13% were seen once. Sequenced material: PBMCs. Receptors were obtained from a man aged 40-49 years in good health and CMV-seropositive.

This clone has just a few counts. The chain carries TRBV27 and TRBJ2-7, with 7 bases fitting TRBD2. V lost 7 bases and J lost 1; bases outside the gene matches: 10. CDR1 MNHEY and CDR2 SMNVEV come from the germline V gene (reference sequence). CDR3 length: 15 amino acids. In DNA form, the CDR3 reads TGTGCCAGCAAAAACGGGGTCGGGGGGTCCTACGAGCAGTACTTC. Protein: CASKNGVGGSYEQYF.

This clone was recorded a few times. The V gene is TRBV6-5, the J gene TRBJ1-5; D uncertain. CDR3 size: 14 residues. In germline, CDR1 is MNHEY, CDR2 SVGAGI. V dropped 0 bases and J dropped 9 bases, with 12 bases sitting between them. This CDR3 is CASSYSSGVGPQHF. CDR3 in DNA: TGTGCCAGCAGTTACTCCTCCGGGGTAGGGCCCCAGCATTTT.

The V call is TRBV5-8, the J call TRBJ2-2; the match to TRBD2 covers 9 bases. The germline CDR1 and CDR2 sequences are SGHTS and YDEGEE. Trimming removed 2 bases from V and 3 bases from J; junction bases left unmatched: 8. The CDR3 is made up of 17 amino acids. This chain's CDR3 is CASSFRGSGRDTGELFF. The DNA for the CDR3 is TGTGCCAGCAGCTTTAGAGGTAGCGGGAGAGACACCGGGGAGCTGTTTTTT. The full variable domain, with the rest looked up from reference TRBV5-8 and TRBJ2-2, is EAGVTQSPTHLIKTRGQQATLRCSPISGHTSVYWYQQALGLGLQFLLWYDEGEERNRGNFPPRFSGRQFPNYSSELNVNALELEDSALYLCASSFRGSGRDTGELFFGEGSRLTVL.